The 12 T cell receptor beta chains in this list originate from one sample, sequenced in a study of radiation and T cells in renal cell carcinoma. Produced via immunoSEQ multiplex PCR; TCRdb's table is partial and in-frame only. The sample carries 15,000 to 18,000 clones, over 50% recorded once. Noted treatment: treatment-naive control, cytoreductive nephrectomy. Source: tumor tissue, taken from a patient whose treatment was nephrectomy without radiotherapy. The origin of the receptors is a man aged 50 or older with renal cell carcinoma.

V usage is TRBV7-3 and J usage is TRBJ1-2, with TRBD1 identical over 9 bases. The trim removed 4 bases at V and 4 bases at J, leaving 4 bases unmatched. Per germline, CDR1 SGHTA and CDR2 FQGTGA. The CDR3 totals 14 residues. This CDR3 is CASSWGQGPYGYTF. The CDR3 DNA is TGTGCCAGCAGCTGGGGACAGGGCCCCTATGGCTACACCTTC.

This clone appeared a few times. This chain connects TRBV5-6 to TRBJ2-2, with TRBD1 matching over 9 bases. CDR3 length: 17 amino acids. Germline V gene sequence: CDR1 SGHDT, CDR2 YYEEEE. V lost 2 bases and J lost 5; bases outside the gene matches: 10. CDR3 sequence reads: CASSFGTGTGRTGELFF. DNA of the CDR3: TGTGCCAGCAGCTTCGGTACCGGGACAGGGAGGACCGGGGAGCTGTTTTTT.

This chain uses TRBV27 with TRBJ2-7; D remains ambiguous. The germline V and J ends were trimmed by 0 bases and 7 bases, with 10 bases remaining between them. There are 13 residues in the CDR3. Looked up from germline, CDR1 is MNHEY and CDR2 is SMNVEV (reference sequence). The CDR3 coding sequence is TGTGCCAGCAGTTTATCAGTAATTAGAGAGCAGTACTTC. This sequence encodes CASSLSVIREQYF.

V usage is TRBV7-2 and J usage is TRBJ1-1; D is ambiguous. The V and J ends lost 2 bases and 2 bases respectively, with 3 bases between them. The germline V gene encodes CDR1 SGHTA and CDR2 FQGNSA. The CDR3 spans 12 residues. DNA of the CDR3: TGTGCCAGCAGCTTATCAAACACTGAAGCTTTCTTT. As protein: CASSLSNTEAFF.

For the CDR3, the DNA is TGTGCCATCAGTGATGGACTCTCAGGTCGTGAAAAACTGTTTTTT. Its translation: CAISDGLSGREKLFF. The chain combines TRBV10-3 with TRBJ1-4; D is ambiguous. V was clipped by 3 bases and J by 7 bases, with 15 bases between them. Germline V gives CDR1 ENHRY, CDR2 SYGVKD. CDR3 length: 15 residues.

CDR3 protein: CASSHSSAPQDGELFF. DNA for the CDR3: TGTGCCAGCAGCCATTCCTCGGCCCCCCAGGACGGGGAGCTGTTTTTT. The chain carries TRBV4-2 and TRBJ2-2; D unresolved. The length of the CDR3 is 16 residues. V dropped 3 bases and J dropped 7 bases, with 18 bases sitting between them. Germline V gene sequence: CDR1 LGHNA, CDR2 YNFKEQ.

The rearrangement joins TRBV5-1 to TRBJ2-1, with 7 nucleotides matching TRBD2. With 0 bases clipped from V and 8 bases from J, the junction kept 8 bases outside the gene matches. This CDR3 has 15 amino acids. Germline V lookup: CDR1 SGHRS, CDR2 YFSETQ. CDR3 bases: TGCGCCAGCAGCTTGGGGGCTAGCGGTCTCGATGAGCAGTTCTTC. Translating gives CASSLGASGLDEQFF.

This clone was recorded at least ten times. V usage is TRBV11-2 and J usage is TRBJ2-3; D call uncertain. Trimming left V 4 bases short and J 2 bases short, with 4 bases between. The germline gives CDR1 SGHAT, CDR2 FQNNGV. There are 12 residues in the CDR3. CDR3 coding DNA: TGTGCCAGCAGCTCCTACACAGATACGCAGTATTTT. Protein product: CASSSYTDTQYF. The full variable domain, in which reference TRBV11-2 and TRBJ2-3 provide the parts outside the CDR3, is EAGVAQSPRYKIIEKRQSVAFWCNPISGHATLYWYQQILGQGPKLLIQFQNNGVVDDSQLPKDRFSAERLKGVDSTLKIQPAKLEDSAVYLCASSSYTDTQYFGPGTRLTVL.

This sequence joins TRBV2 and TRBJ2-1; tentatively, D is TRBD2 (6 bases). The ends were cut back, 3 bases at V and 2 bases at J, with 8 bases in the middle. The CDR3 totals 14 residues. Germline CDR1 SNHLY, CDR2 FYNNEI. This chain's CDR3 is CASSEWGAYNEQFF. The CDR3 bases are TGTGCCAGCAGTGAGTGGGGGGCCTACAATGAGCAGTTCTTC.

This clone showed up just once. J is TRBJ2-3 and V is TRBV7-9; TRBD2 matches 8 bases. CDR3 length: 16 amino acids. CDR1 is SEHNR and CDR2 is FQNEAQ in the germline V gene (reference sequence). The J segment lost 6 bases and the V segment lost 3 bases, leaving 11 bases of the junction unmatched. DNA of the CDR3: TGTGCCAGCAGCTTTAAAGCGGGAGTCAGGGGTGATACGCAGTATTTT. Its translation: CASSFKAGVRGDTQYF.

The chain links TRBV6-5 to TRBJ2-7, with D unresolved. Trimming shortened V by 5 bases and J by 0 bases, and 5 bases separated the two germline ends. CDR3 size: 12 residues. Looked up from germline, CDR1 is MNHEY and CDR2 is SVGAGI. CDR3 protein: CASSTPSYEQYF. The CDR3 bases are TGTGCCAGCAGTACGCCCTCCTACGAGCAGTACTTC.

This clone showed up just a few times. V usage is TRBV5-4 and J usage is TRBJ1-1; D unresolved. Germline lookup yields CDR1 SGHNT and CDR2 YYREEE (reference sequence). Trimming stripped 0 bases from V and 0 bases from J, with 6 bases between. The CDR3 is 14 residues long. CDR3 protein: CASSLDRLNTEAFF. CDR3 in DNA: TGTGCCAGCAGCTTGGACCGACTGAACACTGAAGCTTTCTTT.